This record covers a single T cell receptor beta chain. The antigen this receptor binds is unknown. The sample holds no much larger clone one base away, and base qualities are not on file. Amplification of TCR beta CDR3 regions was carried out from RNA transcripts. The TCR CDR3 was subjected to a first round of RT-PCR using the HTBI primer set and the Qiagen OneStep RT-PCR kit. The libraries were constructed in a second round of multiplex PCR and then size-selected and purified. The libraries were sequenced on an Illumina HiSeq2000 using paired-end 100 bp reads. The paper's processing steps were these. Raw data were processed with SOAPnuke, discarding reads with adapters, uncalled bases, mean Phred below 15, or no exact constant-primer or identifier match. High-quality paired reads were merged with COPE v1.2.5, and unique nucleotide sequences were defined as clonotypes. Clonotypes were aligned to IMGT TRBV, TRBD and TRBJ reference segments using MiTCR v1.1. The analysis was restricted to V-J combinations with a frequency above 0.0001, which together covered 98% to 99.2% of the repertoires. A TCS score was defined as the ratio between F50 (clonal expansion) and ExV (chaos), using BLOSUM62-based TCRdist between CDR3 peptides within each V-J. Welch's t-statistics and random forest reduced 500 to 650 V-J features to 10 to 15, which were used in a naive Bayes classifier (R e1071). The similarity between thyroid and blood repertoires was quantified using the Morisita-Horn index. TCRdb ran its own pipeline on the public reads, namely fastp trimming at Q25 and MiXCR clone calling, and kept in-frame beta chains. Rows merge per CDR3 protein into single entries with the most common DNA and genes. TCRdb, rather than the study authors, made the V and J calls. This sample holds about 840,000 distinct CDR3 sequences; over 35% were observed only once. More than 7% of the sample goes to the ten largest clones.

V is clipped by 8 bases and J by 4 bases, and the sequence between their germline boundaries is 32 bases long. The CDR1 and CDR2 encoded by the germline V gene are SNHLY and FYNNEI. The CDR3 contains 19 residues, cysteine and phenylalanine counted. Only the CDR3 portion is preserved as DNA: 57 bases, with reading frame beginning at the first base. A patient counted as having stable Graves' hyperthyroidism if no progression to ophthalmopathy occurred over 18 months of follow-up. Hyperthyroidism patients were aged 18 to 65 years and newly diagnosed, with disease duration of less than 2 months. Exclusion was applied to patients with uncontrolled infections, other autoimmune diseases, pregnancy or lactation. Diagnoses were based on clinical symptoms, serum thyroxine and TRAb, thyroid ultrasound and orbital computed tomography. PBMCs were isolated from about 10 ml of fresh peripheral blood by Ficoll-Paque density gradient centrifugation. Trizol reagent was used to extract total RNA, and RNA quality was then checked on an Agilent 2100 Bioanalyzer.

This sample stems from a study of T cells in Graves' hyperthyroidism and ophthalmopathy (dated by TCRdb to the late 2010s). Context from the whole study: Peripheral blood was sampled at the time of initial diagnosis, prior to any treatment. In roughly six Graves' hyperthyroidism patients, the study also compared T-cell repertoires from thyroid tissue with T-cell repertoires from blood. TCR Vbeta CDR3 sequencing of 135 peripheral blood samples (around 45 ophthalmopathy, 75 to 80 hyperthyroidism and roughly 17 progressor patients) is reported in the paper. Prospective prediction of ophthalmopathy was tested in an independent validation cohort of some 20 hyperthyroidism patients and around 16 patients who later progressed to ophthalmopathy. Once sampling was done, hyperthyroidism patients were given methimazole at a starting dose of 30 mg daily, whereas ophthalmopathy patients were given high-dose intravenous methylprednisolone. The roughly 100 discovery patients were divided at random into training and test sets in a 7:3 ratio. TCR V-J signatures able to tell the groups apart were searched for in a discovery cohort of more than 90 patients, of whom roughly 42 had Graves' ophthalmopathy and about 60 had stable Graves' hyperthyroidism. Broad study findings and their caveats: Most expanded thyroid clonotypes (frequency above 0.001) were also found in blood, which suggests that blood repertoires may mirror thyroid immune responses. In validation, the model predicted progression to ophthalmopathy with over 65% sensitivity and 72% to 85% specificity, a median of approximately 6.7 months before onset. No statistical method was used to set the sample size in advance, and investigators knew the group allocation. A 13 V-J signature model separated ophthalmopathy from stable hyperthyroidism, with around 88% sensitivity and 81.08% specificity in cross-validation and 80%/75% in testing.

Recombination connected TRBV2 to TRBJ2-5; the D gene is perhaps TRBD1, from 5 matching bases. Input material: blood. The clonotype originates from a young man with Graves' hyperthyroidism. For the CDR3, the sequence is CASSPLKILEQGTSETQYF. The nucleotide sequence is TGTGCCAGCTCACCCCTGAAAATACTGGAGCAGGGAACGTCAGAGACCCAGTACTTC.